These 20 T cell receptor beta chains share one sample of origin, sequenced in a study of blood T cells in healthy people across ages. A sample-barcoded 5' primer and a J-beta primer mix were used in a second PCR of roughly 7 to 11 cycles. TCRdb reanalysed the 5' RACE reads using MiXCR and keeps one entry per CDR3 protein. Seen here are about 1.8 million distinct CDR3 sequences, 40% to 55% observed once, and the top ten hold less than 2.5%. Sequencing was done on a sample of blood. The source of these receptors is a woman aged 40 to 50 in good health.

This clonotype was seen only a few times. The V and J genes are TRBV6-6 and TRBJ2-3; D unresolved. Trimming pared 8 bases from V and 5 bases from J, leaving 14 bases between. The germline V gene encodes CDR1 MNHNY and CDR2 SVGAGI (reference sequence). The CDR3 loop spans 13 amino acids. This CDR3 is CASGVLPGDTQYF. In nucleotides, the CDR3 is TGTGCCAGCGGGGTTCTTCCGGGAGATACGCAGTATTTT.

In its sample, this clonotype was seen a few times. The CDR3 sequence: CATSDGDRENIQYF. CDR3 nucleotide sequence: TGTGCCACCAGTGATGGAGACAGGGAAAACATTCAGTACTTC. This chain uses TRBV24-1 with TRBJ2-4; 7 positions match TRBD1. The germline CDR1 and CDR2 sequences are KGHDR and SFDVKD. V shed 3 bases and J 5 bases; nucleotides not matched to a gene: 3. The CDR3 extends over 14 amino acids.

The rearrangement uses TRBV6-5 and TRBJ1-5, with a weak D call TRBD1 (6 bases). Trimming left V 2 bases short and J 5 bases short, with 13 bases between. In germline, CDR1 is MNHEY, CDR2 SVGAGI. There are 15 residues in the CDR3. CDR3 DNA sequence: TGTGCCAGCAGTTACGACGTAAAGGGGGATCAGCCCCAGCATTTT. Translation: CASSYDVKGDQPQHF.

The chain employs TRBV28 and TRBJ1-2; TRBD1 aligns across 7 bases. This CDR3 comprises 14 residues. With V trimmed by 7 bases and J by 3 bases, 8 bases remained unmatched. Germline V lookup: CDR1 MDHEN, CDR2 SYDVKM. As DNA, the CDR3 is TGTGCCAGCACTCAGGGGGTAGGGCACTATGGCTACACCTTC. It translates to CASTQGVGHYGYTF.

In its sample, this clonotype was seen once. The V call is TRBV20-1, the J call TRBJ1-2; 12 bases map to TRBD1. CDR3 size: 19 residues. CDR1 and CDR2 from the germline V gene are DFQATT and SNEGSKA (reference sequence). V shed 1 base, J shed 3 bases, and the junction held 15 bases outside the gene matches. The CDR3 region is CSARVIPGQGAQRDYGYTF. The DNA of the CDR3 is TGCAGTGCTAGAGTAATCCCGGGACAGGGGGCGCAAAGGGACTATGGCTACACCTTC.

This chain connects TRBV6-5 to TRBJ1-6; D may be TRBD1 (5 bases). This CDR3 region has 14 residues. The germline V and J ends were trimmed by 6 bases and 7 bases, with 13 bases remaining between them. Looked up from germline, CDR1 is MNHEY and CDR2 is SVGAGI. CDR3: CASRTDSTNSPLHF. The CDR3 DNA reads TGTGCCAGCAGAACAGACAGCACCAATTCACCCCTCCACTTT.

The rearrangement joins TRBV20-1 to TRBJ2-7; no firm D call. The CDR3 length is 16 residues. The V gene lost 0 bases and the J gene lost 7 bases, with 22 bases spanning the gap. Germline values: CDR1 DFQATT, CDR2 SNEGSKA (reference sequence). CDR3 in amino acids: CSARDPVFSDRNEQYF. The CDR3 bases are TGCAGTGCTAGAGACCCGGTATTCTCCGATAGGAATGAGCAGTACTTC.

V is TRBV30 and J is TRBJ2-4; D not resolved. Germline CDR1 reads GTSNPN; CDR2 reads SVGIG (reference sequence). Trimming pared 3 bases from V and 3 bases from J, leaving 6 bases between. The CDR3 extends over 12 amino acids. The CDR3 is CAWSPHKNIQYF. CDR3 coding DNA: TGTGCCTGGAGCCCACACAAAAACATTCAGTACTTC.

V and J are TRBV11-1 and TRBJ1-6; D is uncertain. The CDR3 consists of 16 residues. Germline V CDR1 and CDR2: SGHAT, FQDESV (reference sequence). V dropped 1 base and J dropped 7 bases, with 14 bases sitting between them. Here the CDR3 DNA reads TGTGCCAGCAGCTTAGACAGTCCATCGGGGAATTCACCCCTCCACTTT. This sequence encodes CASSLDSPSGNSPLHF.

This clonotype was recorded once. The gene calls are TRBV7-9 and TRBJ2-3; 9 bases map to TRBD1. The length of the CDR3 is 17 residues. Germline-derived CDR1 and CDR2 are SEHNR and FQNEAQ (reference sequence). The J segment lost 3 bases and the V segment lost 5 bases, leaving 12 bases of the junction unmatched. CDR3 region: CASSLGPDRGRTDTQYF. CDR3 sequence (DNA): TGTGCCAGCAGCCTAGGGCCGGACAGGGGTCGGACAGATACGCAGTATTTT.

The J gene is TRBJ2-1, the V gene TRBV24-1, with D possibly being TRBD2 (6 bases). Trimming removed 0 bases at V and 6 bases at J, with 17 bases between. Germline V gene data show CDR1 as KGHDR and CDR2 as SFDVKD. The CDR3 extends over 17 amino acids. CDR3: CATSDLEGQGGVNEQFF. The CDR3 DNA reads TGTGCCACCAGTGATTTGGAGGGTCAGGGAGGCGTCAATGAGCAGTTCTTC.

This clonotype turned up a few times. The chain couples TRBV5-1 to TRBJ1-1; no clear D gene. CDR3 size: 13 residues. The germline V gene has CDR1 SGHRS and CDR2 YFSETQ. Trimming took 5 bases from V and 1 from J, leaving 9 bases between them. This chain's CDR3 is CASRTQSNTEAFF. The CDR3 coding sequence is TGCGCCAGCAGGACCCAATCGAACACTGAAGCTTTCTTT.

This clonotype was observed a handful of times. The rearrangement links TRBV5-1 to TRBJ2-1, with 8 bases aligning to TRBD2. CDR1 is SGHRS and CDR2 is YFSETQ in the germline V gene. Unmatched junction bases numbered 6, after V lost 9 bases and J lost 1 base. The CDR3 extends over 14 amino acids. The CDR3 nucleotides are TGCGCCACCTCCTTAGCGGGGTCCTACAATGAGCAGTTCTTC. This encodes CATSLAGSYNEQFF.

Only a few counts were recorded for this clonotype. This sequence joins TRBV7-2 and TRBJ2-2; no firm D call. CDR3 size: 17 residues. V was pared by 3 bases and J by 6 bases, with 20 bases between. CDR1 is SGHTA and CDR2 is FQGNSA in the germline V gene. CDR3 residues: CASSFTPHAPRPGELFF. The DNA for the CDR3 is TGTGCCAGCAGCTTTACCCCCCACGCGCCTAGGCCCGGGGAGCTGTTTTTT.

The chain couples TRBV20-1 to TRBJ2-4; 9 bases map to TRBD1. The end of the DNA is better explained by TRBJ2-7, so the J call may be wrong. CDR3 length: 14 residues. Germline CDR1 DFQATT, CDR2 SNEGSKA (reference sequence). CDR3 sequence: CSAPRTGARDEQYF. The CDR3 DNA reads TGCAGTGCCCCCCGGACAGGGGCCCGAGACGAGCAGTACTTC.

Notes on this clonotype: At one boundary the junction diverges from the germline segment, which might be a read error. The DNA for the CDR3 is TGCAGCGCTAGAGAGTTAGCGGGGGCAACAGATACGCAGTATTTT. This gives the protein CSARELAGATDTQYF. The gene calls are TRBV20-1 and TRBJ2-3; 9 bases are shared with TRBD2. The germline V gene encodes CDR1 DFQATT and CDR2 SNEGSKA (reference sequence). This CDR3 is built from 15 residues.

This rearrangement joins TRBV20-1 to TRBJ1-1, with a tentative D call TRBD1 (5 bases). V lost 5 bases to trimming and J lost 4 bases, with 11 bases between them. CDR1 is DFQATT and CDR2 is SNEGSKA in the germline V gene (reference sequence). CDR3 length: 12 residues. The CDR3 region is CSAGGDGTEAFF. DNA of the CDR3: TGCAGTGCTGGGGGTGACGGCACTGAAGCTTTCTTT.

The CDR3 DNA is TGTGCCAGCAGCTCCCCGGGACACCGCTACAATGAGCAGTTCTTC. Translated, it gives CASSSPGHRYNEQFF. This sequence joins TRBV7-9 and TRBJ2-1; D might be TRBD1 (6 bases). The ends were cut back, 4 bases at V and 3 bases at J, with 13 bases in the middle. The germline V gene has CDR1 SEHNR and CDR2 FQNEAQ (reference sequence). The CDR3 is made up of 15 amino acids.

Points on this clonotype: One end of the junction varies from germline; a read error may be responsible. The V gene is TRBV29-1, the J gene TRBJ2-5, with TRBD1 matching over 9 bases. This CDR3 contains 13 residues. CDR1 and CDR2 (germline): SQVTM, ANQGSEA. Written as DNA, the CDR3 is TGCGGCGTCCCCGGGACAGGGCAAGAGACCCAGTACTTC. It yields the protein CGVPGTGQETQYF.

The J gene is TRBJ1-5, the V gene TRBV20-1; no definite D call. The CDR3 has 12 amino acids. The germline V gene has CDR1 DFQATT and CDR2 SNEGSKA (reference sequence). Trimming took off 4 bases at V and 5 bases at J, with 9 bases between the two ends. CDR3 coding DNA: TGCAGTGCTAAGGTTGGGGATCAGCCCCAGCATTTT. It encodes CSAKVGDQPQHF.